This TCR beta chain is from a study of T-cell memory formation after mild COVID-19. Per the germline V gene, CDR1 is MGHDK and CDR2 is SYGVNS. This CDR3 comprises 16 residues. V lost 5 bases and J lost 0; bases outside the gene matches: 6. Via MiXCR, TCRdb re-called the 5' RACE reads, giving one row per CDR3 protein. The sample consists of roughly 620,000 distinct CDR3 sequences, more than 15% of them appearing once. The chain uses TRBV25-1 and TRBJ1-4; 7 bases line up with TRBD1. Sequencing was done on a sample of PBMCs or a T cell subset sorted from them (not recorded which). This TCR derives from an adult woman who had mild COVID-19 (a few samples of this study predate the infection). Cell type and time point are not known. CDR3 sequence reads: CASSPGTVATNEKLFF. CDR3 nucleotides: TGTGCCAGCAGTCCCGGGACAGTCGCAACTAATGAAAAACTGTTTTTT.